This record covers a single T cell receptor beta chain. The antigen it recognizes is unknown. Within one base of it there is no much larger clone, and no base qualities were kept. Libraries came from the immunoSEQ multiplex PCR assay. The source study handled its data this way. A statistical classification framework was developed to diagnose cytomegalovirus status using the catalog of TCR beta chain sequences. Drawn from immuneACCESS, this table holds only the in-frame rearrangements with V and J called that TCRdb kept. Clones are partly lost; checked studies trace under half to an unresolved V gene and leave the rest unexplained. V and J calls plus clone size are reproduced from that table; the DNA served to infer D and trimming. This sample comprises 110,000 or so clones, approximately 85% of them detected only once. The top ten hold nearly 5% of the sample. The record originates from a study of cytomegalovirus exposure and HLA in healthy donors (dated by TCRdb to 2015 to 2018). As for the study more broadly: According to a later analysis, the 120 or so validation repertoires were produced on the same platform as the 600 to 850 repertoires of the first cohort. The study was designed to test whether signatures of past pathogen exposure could be identified by cataloging public T cell receptors. In addition to the first cohort of approximately 650 subjects, a separate validation cohort of 130 or so different subjects was used. To predict cytomegalovirus infection status, the study combined high-throughput TCR immunosequencing, statistical association of individual TCRs with disease status, and machine learning. Overall study results and their limits: The study listed 150 to 200 TCR beta chains as associated with cytomegalovirus. In both the original and validation cohorts, the classifier was reported to diagnose cytomegalovirus status with high specificity and sensitivity. A later analysis had no HLA typing for the validation cohort, so co-occurrence there was scored across all 110 or so repertoires. While some public TCRs were present in many individuals, most TCR sequences turned up only very rarely across donors. In a later analysis, TCRs clustered in the first cohort were found to also tend to co-occur in the approximately 120 validation repertoires, with about 94% of cluster scores above 0. A few of the identified cytomegalovirus-associated TCR beta chains were confirmed in vitro to be specific for cytomegalovirus antigens. The authors suggested that the approach could potentially be extended to other disease states and immunological phenotypes.

The donors were included in the validation cohort of 130 or so subjects, a group kept apart from the roughly 680-subject first cohort. The specimen sequenced was PBMCs. The sequence derives from a man younger than 35 in good health and CMV-seronegative.

CDR3 protein: CASRPTGFSGNTIYF. The base sequence is TGTGCCAGCAGGCCGACAGGGTTCTCTGGAAACACCATATATTTT. The chain is assembled from TRBV6-5 and TRBJ1-3; 7 middle bases align to TRBD1. For this chain, trimming is 6 bases at the V end and 0 bases at the J end, and the number of junction bases without a gene match is 5. CDR1 and CDR2, per the germline V gene, are MNHEY and SVGAGI. Including cysteine and phenylalanine, the CDR3 has 15 amino acids. Solely the CDR3 DNA is kept, with 45 bases framed from the first base.